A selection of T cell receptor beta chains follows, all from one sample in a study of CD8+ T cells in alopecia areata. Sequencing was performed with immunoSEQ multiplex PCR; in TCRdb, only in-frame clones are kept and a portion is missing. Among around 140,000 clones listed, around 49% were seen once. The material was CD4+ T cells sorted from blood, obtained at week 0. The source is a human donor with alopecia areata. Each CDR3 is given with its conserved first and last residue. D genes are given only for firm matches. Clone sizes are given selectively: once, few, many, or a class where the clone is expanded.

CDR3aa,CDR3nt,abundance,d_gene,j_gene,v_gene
CAWSKGLDYEQYF,TGTGCCTGGAGTAAAGGGCTAGATTACGAGCAGTACTTC,.,.,TRBJ2-7,TRBV30
CAWSVRSLAKNIQYF,TGTGCCTGGAGTGTCAGATCCTTAGCCAAAAACATTCAGTACTTC,.,.,TRBJ2-4,TRBV30
CASSPQGAGNQPQHF,TGCGCCAGCAGCCCACAGGGGGCTGGCAATCAGCCCCAGCATTTT,.,TRBD1,TRBJ1-5,TRBV5-1
CASSQGTGWGYTF,TGCGCCAGCAGCCAGGGGACAGGGTGGGGCTACACCTTC,.,TRBD1,TRBJ1-2,TRBV4-1
CAISGPAYGYTF,TGTGCCATCTCGGGTCCAGCCTATGGCTACACCTTC,.,.,TRBJ1-2,TRBV10-3
CASSLGQTYNQPQHF,TGTGCCAGCAGCTTAGGACAGACCTACAATCAGCCCCAGCATTTT,few,.,TRBJ1-5,TRBV7-8
CASGYYEQYF,TGTGCCAGCGGTTACTACGAGCAGTACTTC,.,.,TRBJ2-7,TRBV6-5
CASSVGEFGQETQYF,TGTGCCAGCAGCGTAGGTGAATTCGGACAAGAGACCCAGTACTTC,.,.,TRBJ2-5,TRBV9
CAIRGLWAEGYTF,TGTGCCATCAGGGGGTTATGGGCGGAAGGCTACACCTTC,few,.,TRBJ1-2,TRBV10-3
CASSSQANTEAFF,TGTGCCAGCAGCTCACAGGCTAACACTGAAGCTTTCTTT,.,.,TRBJ1-1,TRBV7-2
CASSNRGRDGYTF,TGTGCCAGCAGCAACAGGGGCAGGGATGGCTACACCTTC,.,TRBD1,TRBJ1-2,TRBV2
CASSRLAKNIQYF,TGTGCCAGCAGCCGGCTAGCCAAAAACATTCAGTACTTC,few,.,TRBJ2-4,TRBV2
CASSQDRAGTQAFF,TGTGCCAGCAGCCAAGACAGGGCGGGAACCCAAGCTTTCTTT,.,.,TRBJ1-1,TRBV4-2
CSSVRHSGETQYF,TGCAGCTCGGTCAGGCACAGTGGGGAGACCCAGTACTTC,.,.,TRBJ2-5,TRBV29-1
CASSGRTNLYEQYF,TGTGCCAGCAGCGGCCGGACTAACCTCTACGAGCAGTACTTC,.,.,TRBJ2-7,TRBV7-9
CASSSTLGETQYF,TGTGCCAGCAGTTCTACCCTTGGCGAGACCCAGTACTTC,.,.,TRBJ2-5,TRBV6-5
CSVAAGLNAYEQYF,TGCAGCGTTGCGGCCGGGCTCAACGCGTACGAGCAGTACTTC,.,.,TRBJ2-7,TRBV29-1
CASSILIGGGELFF,TGCGCCAGCAGCATCCTAATAGGAGGAGGGGAGCTGTTTTTT,.,.,TRBJ2-2,TRBV4-3
CASPHGGSDGYTF,TGTGCCAGCCCTCATGGGGGATCAGATGGCTACACCTTC,.,.,TRBJ1-2,TRBV27
CSVGEPRLAGSNEQFF,TGCAGCGTCGGTGAACCTCGACTAGCGGGAAGCAATGAGCAGTTCTTC,few,TRBD2,TRBJ2-1,TRBV29-1
CASSLSPSGSYEQYF,TGTGCCAGCAGTTTATCCCCTAGCGGGAGCTACGAGCAGTACTTC,.,TRBD2,TRBJ2-7,TRBV27
CASSITGENFREQYF,TGTGCCAGCAGCATAACAGGGGAAAATTTTAGGGAGCAGTACTTC,.,TRBD1,TRBJ2-7,TRBV7-2
CATSLRGGYNEQFF,TGTGCCACATCCTTAAGGGGGGGGTACAATGAGCAGTTCTTC,.,.,TRBJ2-1,TRBV11-2
CASSSSYEQYF,TGCGCCAGCAGCTCCTCCTACGAGCAGTACTTC,few,.,TRBJ2-7,TRBV5-1
CSVGLVRADTQYF,TGCAGCGTTGGACTAGTAAGGGCAGATACGCAGTATTTT,.,.,TRBJ2-3,TRBV29-1
CASSFIGNEQYF,TGTGCCAGCAGCTTCATTGGAAACGAGCAGTACTTC,.,.,TRBJ2-7,TRBV5-6
CASSYLAGVGETQYF,TGTGCCAGCAGTTATCTAGCGGGAGTAGGAGAGACCCAGTACTTC,few,TRBD2,TRBJ2-5,TRBV2
CASRQGMDTEAFF,TGTGCCAGCAGACAGGGGATGGACACTGAAGCTTTCTTT,.,TRBD1,TRBJ1-1,TRBV6-5
CASSPLAGLGELFF,TGTGCCAGCAGTCCCTTAGCGGGTCTCGGGGAGCTGTTTTTT,few,TRBD2,TRBJ2-2,TRBV27
CASSVYSTGTSGNEQFF,TGTGCCAGCAGCGTGTATAGTACCGGGACTAGCGGAAATGAGCAGTTCTTC,.,TRBD2,TRBJ2-1,TRBV9
CASSFGIHKNTEAFF,TGTGCCAGCAGCTTCGGAATTCACAAGAACACTGAAGCTTTCTTT,once,.,TRBJ1-1,TRBV5-6
CASSILGQSSGANVLTF,TGTGCCAGTAGTATTTTAGGACAGAGCTCTGGGGCCAACGTCCTGACTTTC,.,.,TRBJ2-6,TRBV19
CSVVLTNEKLFF,TGCAGCGTTGTCTTAACTAATGAAAAACTGTTTTTT,.,.,TRBJ1-4,TRBV29-1
CASSPAHGNTEAFF,TGCGCCAGCAGCCCAGCCCATGGGAACACTGAAGCTTTCTTT,.,.,TRBJ1-1,TRBV5-1
CASSLDADTQYF,TGCGCCAGCAGCTTGGACGCAGATACGCAGTATTTT,few,.,TRBJ2-3,TRBV5-1
CASKGLETQYF,TGTGCCAGCAAAGGGTTAGAGACCCAGTACTTC,.,.,TRBJ2-5,TRBV6-5
CAWTRDFNYGYTF,TGTGCCTGGACCCGGGACTTTAACTATGGCTACACCTTC,few,.,TRBJ1-2,TRBV30
CASSWDSYGYTF,TGTGCCAGCAGCTGGGACTCTTATGGCTACACCTTC,.,.,TRBJ1-2,TRBV2
CATSQGTGKATQYF,TGTGCCACCAGCCAAGGGACAGGGAAAGCGACCCAGTACTTC,few,TRBD1,TRBJ2-5,TRBV15
CAIGGTTGRSYEQYF,TGTGCCATCGGGGGAACGACGGGGCGCTCCTACGAGCAGTACTTC,.,.,TRBJ2-7,TRBV10-3
CSGLWGSYGYTF,TGCAGCGGGCTATGGGGTTCGTATGGCTACACCTTC,few,.,TRBJ1-2,TRBV29-1
CASSPEFGAASYEQYF,TGTGCCAGCAGCCCTGAATTCGGGGCCGCTTCCTACGAGCAGTACTTC,.,.,TRBJ2-7,TRBV7-2
CASGRGVGETQYF,TGTGCCAGCGGCAGGGGGGTCGGTGAGACCCAGTACTTC,.,.,TRBJ2-5,TRBV2
CAWKKGQGNRETQYF,TGTGCCTGGAAGAAGGGACAGGGGAATAGAGAGACCCAGTACTTC,.,TRBD1,TRBJ2-5,TRBV30
CASSLGLAANEQFF,TGCGCCAGCAGCTTGGGACTAGCGGCCAATGAGCAGTTCTTC,.,TRBD2,TRBJ2-1,TRBV5-1
CASSLGRRLDTQYF,TGTGCCAGCAGTCTCGGGCGCCGGCTAGATACGCAGTATTTT,once,.,TRBJ2-3,TRBV25-1
CAWSRLPGANVLTF,TGTGCCTGGAGTCGACTGCCTGGGGCCAACGTCCTGACTTTC,.,.,TRBJ2-6,TRBV30
CASSSRTDNEQFF,TGTGCCAGCAGCTCTAGGACAGACAATGAGCAGTTCTTC,.,.,TRBJ2-1,TRBV7-6
CASSELAAGLRDTQYF,TGTGCCAGCAGTGAATTGGCGGCAGGCCTTAGGGATACGCAGTATTTT,.,.,TRBJ2-3,TRBV25-1
CASREGGLAKNIQYF,TGTGCCAGCAGGGAGGGGGGCCTAGCCAAAAACATTCAGTACTTC,few,.,TRBJ2-4,TRBV28
CASGTEETQYF,TGTGCCAGCGGAACTGAAGAGACCCAGTACTTC,.,.,TRBJ2-5,TRBV28
CASSVVGGRSRDTEAFF,TGTGCCAGCAGCGTAGTCGGGGGCCGCTCCAGGGACACTGAAGCTTTCTTT,.,.,TRBJ1-1,TRBV9
CASSLGGRGRGYTF,TGTGCCAGCAGCTTAGGGGGCAGGGGCCGAGGCTACACCTTC,.,.,TRBJ1-2,TRBV7-6